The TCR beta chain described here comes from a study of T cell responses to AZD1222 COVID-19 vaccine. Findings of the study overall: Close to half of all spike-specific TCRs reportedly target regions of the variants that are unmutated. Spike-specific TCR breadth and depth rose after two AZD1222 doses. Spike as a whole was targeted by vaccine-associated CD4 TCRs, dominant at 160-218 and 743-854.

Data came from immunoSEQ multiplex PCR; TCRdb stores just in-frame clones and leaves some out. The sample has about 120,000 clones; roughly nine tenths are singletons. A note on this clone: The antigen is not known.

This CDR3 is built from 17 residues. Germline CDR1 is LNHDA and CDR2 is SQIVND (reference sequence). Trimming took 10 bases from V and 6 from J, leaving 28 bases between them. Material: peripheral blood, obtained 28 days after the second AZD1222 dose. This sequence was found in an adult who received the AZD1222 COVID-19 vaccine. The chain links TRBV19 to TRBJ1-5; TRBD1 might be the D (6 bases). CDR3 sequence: CATGTPRKVADPQPQHF. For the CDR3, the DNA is TGTGCCACCGGGACACCCCGGAAAGTCGCTGATCCTCAGCCCCAGCATTTT.